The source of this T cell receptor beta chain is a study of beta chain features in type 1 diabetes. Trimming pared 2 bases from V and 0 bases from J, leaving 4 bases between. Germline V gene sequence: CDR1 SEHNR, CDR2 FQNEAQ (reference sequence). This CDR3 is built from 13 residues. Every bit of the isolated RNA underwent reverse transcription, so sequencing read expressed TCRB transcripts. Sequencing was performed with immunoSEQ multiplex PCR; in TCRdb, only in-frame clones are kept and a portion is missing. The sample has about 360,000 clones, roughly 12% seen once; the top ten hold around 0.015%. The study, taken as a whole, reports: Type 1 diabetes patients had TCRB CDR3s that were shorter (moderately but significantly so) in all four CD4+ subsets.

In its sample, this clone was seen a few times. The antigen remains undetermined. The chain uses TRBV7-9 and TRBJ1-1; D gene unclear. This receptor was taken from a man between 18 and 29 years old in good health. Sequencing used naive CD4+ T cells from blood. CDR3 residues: CASSLQLNTEAFF. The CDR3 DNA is TGTGCCAGCAGCTTACAGTTGAACACTGAAGCTTTCTTT.